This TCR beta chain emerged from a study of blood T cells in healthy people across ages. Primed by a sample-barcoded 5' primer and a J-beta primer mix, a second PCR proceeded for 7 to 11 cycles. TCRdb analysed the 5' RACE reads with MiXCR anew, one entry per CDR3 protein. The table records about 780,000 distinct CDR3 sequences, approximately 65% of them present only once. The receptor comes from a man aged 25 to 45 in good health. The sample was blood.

The CDR3 region has the DNA TGTGCCACCGATGGGGAGACCCAGTACTTC. It yields the protein CATDGETQYF. The rearrangement links TRBV28 to TRBJ2-5; D is ambiguous. V lost 10 bases and J 5 bases, leaving 8 bases between the germline ends. The CDR3 is 10 amino acids. Germline V gene lookup returns CDR1 MDHEN and CDR2 SYDVKM. The whole variable domain, remainder taken from reference TRBV28 and TRBJ2-5, is DVKVTQSSRYLVKRTGEKVFLECVQDMDHENMFWYRQDPGLGLRLIYFSYDVKMKEKGDIPEGYSVSREKKERFSLILESASTNQTSMYLCATDGETQYFGPGTRLLVL.